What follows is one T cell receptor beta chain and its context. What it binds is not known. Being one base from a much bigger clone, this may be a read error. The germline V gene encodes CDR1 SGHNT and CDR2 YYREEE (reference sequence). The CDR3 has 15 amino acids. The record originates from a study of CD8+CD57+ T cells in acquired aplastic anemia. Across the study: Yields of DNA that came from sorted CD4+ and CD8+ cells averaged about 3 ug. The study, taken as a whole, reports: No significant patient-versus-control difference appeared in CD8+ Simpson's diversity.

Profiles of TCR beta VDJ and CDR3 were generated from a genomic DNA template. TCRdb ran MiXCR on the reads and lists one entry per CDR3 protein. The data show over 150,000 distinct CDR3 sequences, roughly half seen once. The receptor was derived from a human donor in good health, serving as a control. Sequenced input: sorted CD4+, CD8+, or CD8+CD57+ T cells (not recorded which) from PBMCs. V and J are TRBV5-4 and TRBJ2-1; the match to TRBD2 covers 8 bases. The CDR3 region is CASSQSGGSYDEQFF. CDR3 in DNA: TGTGCCAGCAGCCAAAGCGGGGGCTCCTACGATGAGCAGTTCTTC. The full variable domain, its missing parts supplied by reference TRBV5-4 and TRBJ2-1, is ETGVTQSPTHLIKTRGQQVTLRCSSQSGHNTVSWYQQALGQGPQFIFQYYREEENGRGNFPPRFSGLQFPNYSSELNVNALELDDSALYLCASSQSGGSYDEQFFGPGTRLTVL.